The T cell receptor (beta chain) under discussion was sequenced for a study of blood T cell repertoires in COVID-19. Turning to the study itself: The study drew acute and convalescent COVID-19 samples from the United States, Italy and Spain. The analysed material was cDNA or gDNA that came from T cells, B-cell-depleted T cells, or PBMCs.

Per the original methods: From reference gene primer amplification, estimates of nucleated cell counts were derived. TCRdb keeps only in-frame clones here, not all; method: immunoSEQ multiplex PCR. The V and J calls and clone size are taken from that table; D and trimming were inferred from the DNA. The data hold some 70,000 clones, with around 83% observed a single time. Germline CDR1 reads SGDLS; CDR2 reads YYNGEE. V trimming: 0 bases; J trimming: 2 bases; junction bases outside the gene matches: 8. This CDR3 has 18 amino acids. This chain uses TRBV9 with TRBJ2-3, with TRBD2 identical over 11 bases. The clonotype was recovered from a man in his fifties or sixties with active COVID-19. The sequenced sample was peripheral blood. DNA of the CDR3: TGTGCCAGCAGCGTAGCTACTGAGACTAGCGGGGCCACAGATACGCAGTATTTT. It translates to CASSVATETSGATDTQYF. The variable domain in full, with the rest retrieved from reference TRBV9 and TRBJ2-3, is DSGVTQTPKHLITATGQRVTLRCSPRSGDLSVYWYQQSLDQGLQFLIQYYNGEERAKGNILERFSAQQFPDLHSELNLSSLELGDSALYFCASSVATETSGATDTQYFGPGTRLTVL.